Listed below are T cell receptor beta chains from one sample, sequenced in a study of siplizumab effects on memory and regulatory T cells. Sequenced by immunoSEQ multiplex PCR; TCRdb stores in-frame clones only, minus some. Altogether roughly 25,000 clones are present, 70% to 85% being singletons, with the ten largest covering around 25%. Sequencing used memory CD4+ T cells sorted from blood. These receptors were obtained from a human donor in good health. CDR3s include the opening cysteine and the closing phenylalanine or tryptophan. D genes are given only for firm matches. Rows may omit the clone size; those that give it use once, few, many or a size class.

j_call	clone_size	v_call	d_call	cdr3_nt	cdr3_aa
TRBJ2-5	.	TRBV5-4	.	TGTGCCAGCAGCTTGGAACTATTCGAGACCCAGTACTTC	CASSLELFETQYF
TRBJ1-2	.	TRBV27	.	TGTGCCAGCGTACCCCGGGGGCGGGGTAACTATGGCTACACCTTC	CASVPRGRGNYGYTF
TRBJ1-3	.	TRBV6-1	.	TGTGCCAGCAGTCCCCCTGGGGGGCCCGGAAACACCATATATTTT	CASSPPGGPGNTIYF
TRBJ2-3	.	TRBV30	.	TGTGCCTGGAGTGTACAAGGACGAGGGCAGTATTTT	CAWSVQGRGQYF
TRBJ2-1	few	TRBV7-9	TRBD2	TGTGCCGGCCAAAAAAGCGGGAGTAATAATGAGCAGTTCTTC	CAGQKSGSNNEQFF
TRBJ2-4	.	TRBV2	TRBD2	TGTGCCAGCAGTGCCCCGTCGGCGGGAGGGGTTCTAGCCAAAAACATTCAGTACTTC	CASSAPSAGGVLAKNIQYF
TRBJ2-2	.	TRBV12-1	.	TGTGCCAGCAGCACTTGCAGAGGGCTAGCGGGATCCCCCGGGGAGCTGTTTTTT	CASSTCRGLAGSPGELFF
TRBJ2-3	.	TRBV4-3	TRBD2	TGCGCCAGCAGCCAAGACGTCGGGAGGCAGCGGGGCACGCAGTATTTT	CASSQDVGRQRGTQYF
TRBJ2-1	.	TRBV5-5	.	TGTGCCAGCAGCTCCACGCCGGGACTCACGGCCCCAGAGCAGTTCTTC	CASSSTPGLTAPEQFF
TRBJ2-3	.	TRBV14	.	TGTGCCAGCAGCCTGCTAGGCTACAGCACAGATACGCAGTATTTT	CASSLLGYSTDTQYF
TRBJ2-3	.	TRBV9	.	TGTGCCAGCAGTCTAGACCCCGCGCCAGATACGCAGTATTTT	CASSLDPAPDTQYF
TRBJ2-3	.	TRBV5-1	.	TGCGCCAGCACGCCTAACACAGATACGCAGTATTTT	CASTPNTDTQYF
TRBJ2-1	.	TRBV28	TRBD2	TGTGCCAGCAGTTGGGGACTAGCGGGAGTCAATGAGCAGTTCTTC	CASSWGLAGVNEQFF
TRBJ2-3	.	TRBV7-9	.	TGTGCCAGCAGTTCCGCGGGCACCAGCACAGATACGCAGTATTTT	CASSSAGTSTDTQYF
TRBJ2-3	.	TRBV7-2	TRBD2	TGTGCCAGCAGCTTAGTGTGGCTAGCGGGAGATACGCAGTATTTT	CASSLVWLAGDTQYF
TRBJ2-1	few	TRBV28	.	TGTGCCAGCCCCGGGAGAAATGAGCAGTTCTTC	CASPGRNEQFF
TRBJ2-5	.	TRBV7-8	TRBD2	TGTGCCAGCCGCTGGACTAGCGGGAGTGAGACCCAGTACTTC	CASRWTSGSETQYF
TRBJ1-5	.	TRBV6-4	.	TGTGCCCCAGTGCGGGGTAATTTTCAGCCCCAGCATTTT	CAPVRGNFQPQHF
TRBJ2-1	.	TRBV21-1	.	TGTGCCATCATGGACAGAAACAATGAGCAGTTCTTC	CAIMDRNNEQFF
TRBJ2-5	.	TRBV11-3	TRBD2	TGTGCCAGCAGCGTCGGGACTAGCGAAACATTAGGAGAGACCCAGTACTTC	CASSVGTSETLGETQYF
TRBJ1-1	few	TRBV19	.	TGTGCCAGTAGTCTGCTCGCAAGAGCAAATGCTTTCTTT	CASSLLARANAFF
TRBJ2-2	.	TRBV29-1	TRBD2	TGCAGCATCTGGACTAGCGTGGCCACCGGGGAGCTGTTTTTT	CSIWTSVATGELFF
TRBJ2-1	.	TRBV4-1	.	TGCGCCAGCAGCCAAGTCAATCTAGTGGCCTACAATGAGCAGTTCTTC	CASSQVNLVAYNEQFF
TRBJ2-3	.	TRBV10-3	TRBD2	TGTGCCATCAGTGAGTCAGTAGCGGGACGGAGGACAGATACGCAGTATTTT	CAISESVAGRRTDTQYF